This T cell receptor delta chain derives from a study of gamma-delta T cells after stem cell transplantation. TCRdb re-called clones from the RT-PCR reads via CATT. The sample contains approximately 1,500 delta-chain clones, about 2.3% of which appear only once. Details on this clone: TCRdb's listed protein matches a much larger clone and diverges from this DNA's translation at residue 8, likely through a read error; the protein shown comes from the DNA.

Losses at the gene ends were 4 bases for V and 0 bases for J; bases not matched to a gene: 12. The CDR3 totals 18 residues. Germline V gives CDR1 GEAIGNYY, CDR2 EKD. Sequenced: gamma-delta T cells. The V call is TRDV2, the J call TRDJ1, with 11 bases identical to TRDD3. This sequence originates from a human donor. It is not recorded whose cells these are; they may come from a transplant donor. CDR3 residues: CACDPVRVGDTYTDKLIF. The CDR3 region has the DNA TGTGCCTGTGATCCGGTTAGAGTGGGGGATACGTACACCGATAAACTCATCTTT.